Shown below are 3 T cell receptor beta chains from a single sample sequenced in a study of blood T cell repertoires in COVID-19. Produced via immunoSEQ multiplex PCR; TCRdb's table is partial and in-frame only. Here the sample spans just under 350,000 clones, more than 70% being singletons. The source material was peripheral blood. Receptor source: a woman aged 70 to 79 with COVID-19, enrolled during active disease.

CDR3 protein: CASSLAGGRYYEQYF. The DNA for the CDR3 is TGCGCCAGCAGTTTAGCGGGGGGCCGTTACTACGAGCAGTACTTC. The chain is built from TRBV5-1 and TRBJ2-7, with 10 nucleotides matching TRBD2. Germline assignment: CDR1 SGHRS and CDR2 YFSETQ. The trim removed 5 bases at V and 3 bases at J, leaving 8 bases unmatched. The CDR3 length is 15 residues. Using reference TRBV5-1 and TRBJ2-7 for the parts outside the CDR3, the full variable domain is KAGVTQTPRYLIKTRGQQVTLSCSPISGHRSVSWYQQTPGQGLQFLFEYFSETQRNKGNFPGRFSGRQFSNSRSEMNVSTLELGDSALYLCASSLAGGRYYEQYFGPGTRLTVT.

The V call is TRBV14, the J call TRBJ2-3; unclear D gene. The V end lost 6 bases, the J end lost 2 bases, and 9 bases lay between the germline ends. Germline CDR1 SGHDN, CDR2 FVKESK. There are 13 residues in the CDR3. CDR3 DNA: TGTGCCAGCAGTCCTATATCCACAGATACGCAGTATTTT. It encodes CASSPISTDTQYF.

The chain links TRBV18 to TRBJ1-2; D perhaps matches TRBD1 (5 bases). The ends were cut back, 3 bases at V and 8 bases at J, with 13 bases in the middle. Germline V gene data show CDR1 as KGHSH and CDR2 as LQKENI. The CDR3 spans 13 residues. CDR3 in amino acids: CASSPIQADGYTF. The CDR3, as DNA: TGTGCCAGCTCACCGATACAGGCGGACGGCTACACCTTC.